The clone carrying this TCR beta chain was counted a few times. Its target is unknown. These data originate in a study of vaccination and CD4 T cells after COVID-19. The CDR3 contains 16 residues. Unmatched junction bases numbered 14, after V lost 4 bases and J lost 7 bases. From germline, CDR1 is ENHRY and CDR2 SYGVKD. Treatment specified: roughly 11-day PBMC culture with coronavirus spike peptide pools or control peptides (ViraFEST assay). Study-wide findings and caveats: A median of roughly 87% of reactive clones, in convalescent patients, became evident only post-vaccination.

An Oncomine TCR Beta short-read assay was used to sequence the DNA from cultured CD4+ T cells. TCRdb reanalysed the PCR reads using MiXCR and keeps one entry per CDR3 protein. The repertoire holds about 20,000 distinct CDR3 sequences, with around 50% as singletons. The sequence was collected from a human donor who had recovered from COVID-19. The chain couples TRBV10-3 to TRBJ2-7; TRBD1 matches at 9 bases. The sample comprised CD4+ T cells from blood, cultured in vitro. The CDR3, as DNA: TGTGCCATCAGTGGGGGGAGGGGACAGGGAATCGGGGAGCAGTACTTC. Residues: CAISGGRGQGIGEQYF.